This TCR beta chain was recovered during a study of cytomegalovirus exposure and HLA in healthy donors. Findings and limits, study-wide: Most CMV-associated TCR beta chains were later found to appear HLA-restricted. Among the most significant clusters, several appeared linked to common viral pathogens in a later analysis. TCR beta V- and J-gene trimming was later associated with a missense DCLRE1C variant.

This CDR3 is built from 17 residues. Germline CDR1 and CDR2: LNHDA and SQIVND (reference sequence). J lost 4 bases, V lost 3 bases, and 13 bases had no gene match. Use of 60 Vbeta and 13 Jbeta primers characterized the PCR. Clones were sequenced by immunoSEQ multiplex PCR, and TCRdb holds only the in-frame ones, with some missing. The table lists approximately 210,000 clones. Comment on this clone: Its antigen is not identified.

The J gene is TRBJ1-2, the V gene TRBV19; 8 nucleotides line up with TRBD1. The TCR sequence derives from a woman in her 30s in good health and CMV-seropositive. Sample: PBMCs. DNA of the CDR3: TGTGCCAGTAGTATTCCATACAGGGGGGGGCCTTCCTATGGCTACACCTTC. This gives the protein CASSIPYRGGPSYGYTF.